This entry concerns a single TCR beta chain. The antigen remains undetermined. Germline V gene lookup returns CDR1 PRHDT and CDR2 FYEKMQ (reference sequence). The CDR3 extends over 14 amino acids. Between the trimmed V and J ends, which lost 1 base and 4 bases, there was a span of 9 bases. This entry comes from a study of cytomegalovirus exposure and HLA in healthy donors. Vbeta (60) and Jbeta (13) primers were used in the PCR. Using immunoSEQ multiplex PCR, the repertoire was profiled, and TCRdb retains in-frame clones only, with some absent. The sample has a few hundred thousand clones, just under 85% seen once. General study points: Analyzed later, association rates of TCRs varied across HLA loci, with DRB1 most and HLA-C fewest. Reportedly, cytomegalovirus status was diagnosed with high sensitivity and specificity. When a later analysis was performed, an Asian-associated ancestry cluster reportedly had fewer N-insertions than the roughly 700-donor mean. TCR beta chain V- and J-gene trimming was linked, in a later analysis, to a missense variant in DCLRE1C.

What was sequenced was PBMCs. The source of this sequence is a middle-aged woman in good health and CMV-seropositive. This chain joins TRBV13 and TRBJ2-3; D is ambiguous. As DNA, the CDR3 is TGTGCCAGCAGCTTAGCCCGCGGCCCAGATACGCAGTATTTT. Its translation is CASSLARGPDTQYF.